This T cell receptor beta chain was sequenced in a study of T-cell memory formation after mild COVID-19. In the study overall: Largely, TCR clusters stayed within a single donor.

The CDR3 extends over 14 amino acids. With 5 bases removed from V and 4 bases from J, the gap between germline ends came to 14 bases. Germline CDR1 is SGHVS and CDR2 is FNYEAQ. Overall study findings and caveats: CD4+ clones that contracted lay mainly in CM and EM; CD8+ ones lay in EMRA. Balance between CD4 and CD8 was seen in clones contracting day 15 to 85, and a CD4+ lean was seen in later expanders.

It was 5'RACE with constant-segment primers that produced the TCR alpha and TCR beta cDNA libraries, which carried sample barcodes and UMIs. TCRdb analysed the 5' RACE reads with MiXCR anew, one entry per CDR3 protein. Of some 100,000 distinct CDR3 sequences detected, over 8.5% appear once; the ten largest clones hold about 40%. Of note for this clonotype: Its matching antigen is unknown.

This chain links TRBV7-6 with TRBJ1-1; D not resolved. This receptor was obtained from a young man who had mild COVID-19 (a few samples of this study predate the infection). Cell type and time point are not known. The sequenced sample consisted of PBMCs or a T cell subset sorted from them (not recorded which). CDR3 in DNA: TGTGCCAGCAGCCCCCGGGGTCCGAGCACTGAAGCTTTCTTT. Protein sequence: CASSPRGPSTEAFF.